The T cell receptor beta chain under discussion was sequenced for a study of Graves' ophthalmopathy and Graves' hyperthyroidism. Study-wide points: The model's prediction of ophthalmopathy progression had roughly 68% sensitivity and roughly 72% specificity. Most expanded thyroid clonotypes above 0.001 frequency also appeared in blood.

A duration under 3 months, NOSPECS ≥4, CAS ≥3 and moderate-to-severe activity characterized the donors with ophthalmopathy. The ends lost 7 bases at V and 0 bases at J; junction bases unmatched: 10. Per germline, CDR1 DFQATT and CDR2 SNEGSKA (reference sequence). The CDR3 runs to 15 residues. RNA transcripts served as template for amplifying TCR beta CDR3 sequences. Investigators did first-round RT-PCR with HTBI primers, then second-round multiplex PCR. TCRdb processed the multiplex PCR reads anew with MiXCR; each CDR3 protein has one entry. This table has tens of thousands of distinct CDR3 sequences, around 50% appearing once. In this sample, this clonotype turned up a few times. Its antigen is currently unknown.

The TCR originated in an adult man with Graves' ophthalmopathy. Material: peripheral blood. The V call is TRBV20-1, the J call TRBJ2-3; TRBD1 matches 7 bases. The CDR3 loop reads CSVNTGTVSTDTQYF. CDR3 coding DNA: TGCAGTGTTAATACCGGGACAGTGAGCACAGATACGCAGTATTTT.